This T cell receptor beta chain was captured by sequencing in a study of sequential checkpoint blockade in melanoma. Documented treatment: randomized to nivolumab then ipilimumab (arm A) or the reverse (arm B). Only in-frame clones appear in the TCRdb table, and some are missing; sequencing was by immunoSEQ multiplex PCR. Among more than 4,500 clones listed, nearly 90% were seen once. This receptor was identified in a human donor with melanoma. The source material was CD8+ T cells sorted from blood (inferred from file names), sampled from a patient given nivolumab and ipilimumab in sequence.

CDR3 loop: CASSLGGTATYEQYF. The CDR3 nucleotides are TGTGCCAGCAGCTTAGGCGGGACAGCCACCTACGAGCAGTACTTC. V usage is TRBV7-6 and J usage is TRBJ2-7; D possibly corresponds to TRBD1 (7 bases). The length of the CDR3 is 15 residues. Germline CDR1 is SGHVS and CDR2 is FNYEAQ. V was clipped by 1 base and J by 2 bases, with 12 bases between them.